This T cell receptor beta chain comes out of a study of blood T cell repertoires in COVID-19 (dated by TCRdb to 2018 to 2020). In the study overall: The collaborator samples originated in the United States, Italy and Spain and spanned the acute and convalescent phases of COVID-19. The prospective study material was composed of cDNA or gDNA derived from T cells, B-cell-depleted T cells, or PBMCs. Subjects who had been exposed to COVID-19, were actively infected with it, or had recovered from it provided the deeply sampled blood TCRbeta repertoires that made up the dataset. The repertoires were released in a freely available public database meant as a resource for research on the immune response to SARS-CoV-2. The samples were drawn from two sources: the first 160 participants of the ongoing ImmuneRACE study, and 1,000 to 1,500 subjects contributed by 6 global collaborators. The sample metadata nearly always contained a de-identified subject ID, COVID-19 status, age in years and sex. HLA class I and class II types, where available, came from metadata supplied by the sample provider rather than from assay-based typing. What the work shows at the level of the full study, not this receptor alone: How much clinical and demographic metadata was included differed by source and by participant, and the metadata was provided uncurated.

The immunoSEQ Assay, a bias-controlled multiplex PCR, was used to amplify TCRbeta CDR3 regions from genomic DNA. In the source study's methods: Nucleated cell counts per sample were estimated from amplification of reference gene primers within the assay. To quantify the absolute abundance of each unique TCRbeta CDR3 rearrangement, sequence reads were collapsed and filtered. For each sample, productive Simpson clonality was calculated as the square root of Simpson's diversity index across productive rearrangements. TCRdb re-hosts the immuneACCESS table, in-frame sequences only. Its copies lack some clones; in the studies checked, an unresolved V gene accounts for under half of them, and the cause for the rest is not known. V and J calls plus clone size are reproduced from that table; the DNA served to infer D and trimming. This sample gives over 120,000 clones in total; around nine tenths of them show up just once. Jointly, the top ten make up about 3.2% of the sample.

About this clone itself: No antigen is known for it. It has no much larger one-base neighbor in the sample; base qualities were not kept.

In the germline V gene (reference sequence), CDR1 corresponds to GTSNPN and CDR2 to SVGIG. There are 14 amino acids in the CDR3, from cysteine to phenylalanine inclusive. Of all the DNA, just the CDR3 is kept, 42 bases in frame from base 1. Cut back by 3 bases and 5 bases, the V and J ends lie 11 bases apart. Each collaborating institution followed its own protocols to collect whole blood in K2EDTA tubes. Collaborator samples were shipped for TCRbeta analysis as frozen whole blood, isolated PBMCs, or DNA extracted from either sample type. The clonotype originates from a man aged 60 to 75 with active or convalescent COVID-19. Source material: peripheral blood. The receptor chain draws on TRBV30 and TRBJ1-6, with a tentative D gene TRBD1 over 5 matching bases. The CDR3 is CAWSAGWDNSPLHF. The bases are TGTGCCTGGAGCGCAGGGTGGGATAATTCACCCCTCCACTTT.